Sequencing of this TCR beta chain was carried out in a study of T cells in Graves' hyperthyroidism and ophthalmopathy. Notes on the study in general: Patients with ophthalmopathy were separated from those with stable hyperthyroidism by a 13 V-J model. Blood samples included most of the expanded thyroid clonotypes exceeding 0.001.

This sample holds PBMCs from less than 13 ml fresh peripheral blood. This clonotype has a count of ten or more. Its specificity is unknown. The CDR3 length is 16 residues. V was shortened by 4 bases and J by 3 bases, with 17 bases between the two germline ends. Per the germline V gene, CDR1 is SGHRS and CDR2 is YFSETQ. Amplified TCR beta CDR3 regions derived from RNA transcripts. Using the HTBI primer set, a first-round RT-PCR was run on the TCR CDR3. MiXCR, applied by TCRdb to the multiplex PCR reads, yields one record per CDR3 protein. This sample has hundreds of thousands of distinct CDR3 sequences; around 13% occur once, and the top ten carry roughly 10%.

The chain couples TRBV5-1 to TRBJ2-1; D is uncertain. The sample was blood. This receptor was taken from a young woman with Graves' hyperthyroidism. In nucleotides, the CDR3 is TGCGCCAGCAGCCCCAAGACTTCTACCATCTACAATGAGCAGTTCTTC. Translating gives CASSPKTSTIYNEQFF.